These 2 T cell receptor beta chains were sequenced from one sample in a study of T-cell reconstitution after alpha-beta-depleted transplantation in children. As it was prepared, the TCRbeta library received unique molecular identifiers. TCRdb reanalysed the PCR reads using MiXCR and keeps one entry per CDR3 protein. Of 250,000 to 300,000 distinct CDR3 sequences detected, approximately 9.6% appear once; the ten largest clones hold over 9%. This material consisted of PBMCs from the stem cell graft donor, taken from the stem cell graft. The receptors stem from a human donor who donated a stem cell graft to a child with SCID.

A few counts support this clonotype. The V call is TRBV7-9, the J call TRBJ1-1; 9 bases are shared with TRBD1. V lost 3 bases to trimming and J lost 8 bases; unmatched junction nucleotides: 10. This CDR3 is 15 amino acids long. Germline V CDR1 and CDR2: SEHNR, FQNEAQ (reference sequence). CDR3 bases: TGTGCCAGCAGCTTCCTGACAGGGGGTGAGGCGGAAGCTTTCTTT. Its protein is CASSFLTGGEAEAFF.

Ten or more counts support this clonotype. This sequence joins TRBV5-1 and TRBJ2-1; a weak D match, TRBD1 (5 bases). CDR1 SGHRS and CDR2 YFSETQ come from the germline V gene. CDR3 length: 17 amino acids. V was trimmed by 0 bases and J by 0 bases, leaving 13 bases between them. CDR3 loop: CASSLVLGPSSYNEQFF. The CDR3 DNA reads as TGCGCCAGCAGCTTGGTATTGGGGCCGAGCTCCTACAATGAGCAGTTCTTC.